The T cell receptor (beta chain) under discussion was sequenced for a study of technical replicates of blood from four donors. Sequenced by immunoSEQ multiplex PCR; TCRdb stores in-frame clones only, minus some. The table includes approximately 75,000 clones, more than 80% detected once. Trimming cost V 6 bases and J 2 bases, with 10 bases left between them. Germline assignment: CDR1 LNHDA and CDR2 SQIVND (reference sequence). This CDR3 has 14 residues. This chain connects TRBV19 to TRBJ1-4, with D hard to call. This TCR was recovered from a human donor in good health. Some clones in this sample may be carry-over from other donors' samples. Sample: PBMCs. The CDR3, as DNA: TGTGCCAGTAGGCAGGTATCCACTAATGAAAAACTGTTTTTT. Amino acids: CASRQVSTNEKLFF.